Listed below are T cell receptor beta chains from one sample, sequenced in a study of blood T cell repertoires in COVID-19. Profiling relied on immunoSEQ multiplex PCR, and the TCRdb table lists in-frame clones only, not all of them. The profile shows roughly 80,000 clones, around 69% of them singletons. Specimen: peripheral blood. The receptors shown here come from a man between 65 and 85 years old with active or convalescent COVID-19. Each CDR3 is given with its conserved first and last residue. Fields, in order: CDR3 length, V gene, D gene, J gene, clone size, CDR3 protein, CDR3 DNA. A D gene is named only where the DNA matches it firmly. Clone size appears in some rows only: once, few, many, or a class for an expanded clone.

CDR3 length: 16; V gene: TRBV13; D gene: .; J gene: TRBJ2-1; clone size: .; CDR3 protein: CASRYRGGLSYNEQFF; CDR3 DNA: TGTGCCAGCAGGTACCGCGGGGGCCTCTCCTACAATGAGCAGTTCTTC
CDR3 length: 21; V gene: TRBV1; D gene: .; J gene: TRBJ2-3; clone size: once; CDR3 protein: CTSSQDPYRDRGSPSTDTQYF; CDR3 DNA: TGCACCAGCAGCCAAGATCCCTACAGGGACAGGGGGTCCCCTAGCACAGATACGCAGTATTTT
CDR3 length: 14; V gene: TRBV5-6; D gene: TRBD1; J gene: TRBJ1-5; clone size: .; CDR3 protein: CASSQTGGNQPQHF; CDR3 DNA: TGTGCCAGCAGTCAGACAGGGGGCAATCAGCCCCAGCATTTT
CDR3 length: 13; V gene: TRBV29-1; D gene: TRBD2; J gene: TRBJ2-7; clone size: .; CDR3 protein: CSVAGLAGGEQYF; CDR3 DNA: TGCAGCGTTGCCGGACTAGCGGGGGGGGAGCAGTACTTC
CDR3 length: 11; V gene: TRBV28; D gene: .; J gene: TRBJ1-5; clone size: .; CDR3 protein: CASSPNQPQHF; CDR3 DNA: TGTGCCAGCAGTCCGAATCAGCCCCAGCATTTT
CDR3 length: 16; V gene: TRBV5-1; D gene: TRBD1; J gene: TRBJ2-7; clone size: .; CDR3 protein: CASSQTSGTGAYEQYF; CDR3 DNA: TGCGCCAGCAGCCAGACCTCCGGGACAGGGGCCTACGAGCAGTACTTC
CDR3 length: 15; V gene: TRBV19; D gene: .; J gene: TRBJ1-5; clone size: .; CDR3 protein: CASSPPNRDNQPQHF; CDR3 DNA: TGTGCCAGTAGTCCCCCGAACAGGGACAATCAGCCCCAGCATTTT
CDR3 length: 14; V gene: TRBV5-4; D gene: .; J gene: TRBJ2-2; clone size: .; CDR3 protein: CASSFRGGAGELFF; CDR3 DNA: TGTGCCAGCAGCTTTAGAGGGGGGGCCGGGGAGCTGTTTTTT
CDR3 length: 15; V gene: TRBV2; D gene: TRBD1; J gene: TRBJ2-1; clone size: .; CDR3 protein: CASSEEQGVGNEQFF; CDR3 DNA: TGTGCCAGCAGTGAGGAACAGGGGGTCGGCAATGAGCAGTTCTTC
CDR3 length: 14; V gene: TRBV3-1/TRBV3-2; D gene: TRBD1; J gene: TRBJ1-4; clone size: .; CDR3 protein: CASSPKGTGEKLFF; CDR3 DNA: TGTGCCAGCAGCCCAAAGGGGACAGGTGAAAAACTGTTTTTT
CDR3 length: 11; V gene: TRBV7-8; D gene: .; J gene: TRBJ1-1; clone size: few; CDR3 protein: CASSSRGEAFF; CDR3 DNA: TGTGCCAGCAGCTCCCGAGGAGAAGCTTTCTTT
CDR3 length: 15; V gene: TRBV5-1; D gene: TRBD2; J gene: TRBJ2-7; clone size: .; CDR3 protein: CASSDGWESGGEQYF; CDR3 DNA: TGCGCCAGCAGCGATGGCTGGGAATCCGGGGGGGAGCAGTACTTC
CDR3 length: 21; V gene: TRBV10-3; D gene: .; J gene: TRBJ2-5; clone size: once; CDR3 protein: CAISETRGPDSGVLSRGAQYF; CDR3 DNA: TGTGCCATCAGTGAGACCCGAGGACCGGATTCAGGGGTGCTATCCAGGGGTGCCCAGTACTTC
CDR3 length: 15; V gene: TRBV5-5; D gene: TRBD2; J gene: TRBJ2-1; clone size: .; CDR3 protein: CASSPATSFYNEQFF; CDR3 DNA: TGTGCCAGCAGCCCAGCGACTAGCTTCTACAATGAGCAGTTCTTC
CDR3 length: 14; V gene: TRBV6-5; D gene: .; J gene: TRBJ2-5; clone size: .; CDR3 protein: CASRPIRFGETQYF; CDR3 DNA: TGTGCCAGCAGGCCTATCAGGTTCGGAGAGACCCAGTACTTC
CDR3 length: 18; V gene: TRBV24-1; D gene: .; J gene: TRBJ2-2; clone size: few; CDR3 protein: CATSDPRGGVLNTGELFF; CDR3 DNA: TGTGCCACCAGTGATCCTCGTGGCGGGGTGTTGAACACCGGGGAGCTGTTTTTT
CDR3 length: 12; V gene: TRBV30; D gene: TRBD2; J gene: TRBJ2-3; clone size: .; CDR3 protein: CAWRGGSDTQYF; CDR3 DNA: TGTGCCTGGAGGGGGGGGTCAGATACGCAGTATTTT
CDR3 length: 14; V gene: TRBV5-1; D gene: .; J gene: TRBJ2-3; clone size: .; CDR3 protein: CASSFGGTTDTQYF; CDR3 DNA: TGCGCCAGCAGCTTTGGGGGCACTACAGATACGCAGTATTTT
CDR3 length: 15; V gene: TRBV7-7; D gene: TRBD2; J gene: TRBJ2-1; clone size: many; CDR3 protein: CASSFSAGGLNEQFF; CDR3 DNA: TGTGCCAGCAGCTTCTCGGCGGGGGGGCTCAATGAGCAGTTCTTC
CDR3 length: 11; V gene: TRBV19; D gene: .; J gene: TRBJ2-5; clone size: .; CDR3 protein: CASSLRETQYF; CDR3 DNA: TGTGCCAGTAGTCTGCGGGAGACCCAGTACTTC
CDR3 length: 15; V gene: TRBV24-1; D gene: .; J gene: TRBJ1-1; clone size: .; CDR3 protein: CATSDSRVMNTEAFF; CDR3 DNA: TGTGCCACCAGTGACTCCAGGGTGATGAACACTGAAGCTTTCTTT
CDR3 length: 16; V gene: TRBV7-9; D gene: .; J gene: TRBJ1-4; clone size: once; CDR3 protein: CASSSSVRGSLSELFF; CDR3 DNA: TGTGCCAGCAGCTCAAGCGTCCGCGGTAGTTTAAGTGAACTGTTTTTT
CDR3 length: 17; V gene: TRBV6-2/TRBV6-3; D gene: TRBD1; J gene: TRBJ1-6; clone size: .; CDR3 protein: CASSTSSQGPSNSPLHF; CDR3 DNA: TGTGCCAGCAGCACCAGTTCACAGGGGCCAAGTAATTCACCCCTCCACTTT
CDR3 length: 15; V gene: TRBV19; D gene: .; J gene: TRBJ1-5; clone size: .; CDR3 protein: CASSGSGGSNQPQHF; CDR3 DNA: TGTGCCAGTAGTGGATCAGGTGGAAGCAATCAGCCCCAGCATTTT
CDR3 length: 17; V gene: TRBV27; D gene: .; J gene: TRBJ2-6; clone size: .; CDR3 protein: CASSLTGLFGGANVLTF; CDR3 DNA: TGTGCCAGCAGTTTGACGGGACTGTTTGGTGGGGCCAACGTCCTGACTTTC
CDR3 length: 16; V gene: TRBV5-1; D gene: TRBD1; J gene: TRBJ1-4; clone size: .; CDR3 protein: CASSWTGYEGNEKLFF; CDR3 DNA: TGCGCCAGCAGCTGGACAGGGTATGAGGGTAATGAAAAACTGTTTTTT
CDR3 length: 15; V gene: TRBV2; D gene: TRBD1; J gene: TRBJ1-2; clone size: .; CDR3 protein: CASTLQTGANYGYTF; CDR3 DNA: TGTGCCAGCACCCTCCAGACAGGGGCTAACTATGGCTACACCTTC
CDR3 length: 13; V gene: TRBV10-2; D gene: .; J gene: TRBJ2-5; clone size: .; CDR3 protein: CASNSRGMETQYF; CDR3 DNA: TGCGCCAGCAATAGCAGGGGTATGGAGACCCAGTACTTC
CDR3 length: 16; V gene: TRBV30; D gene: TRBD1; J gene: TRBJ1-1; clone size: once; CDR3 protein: CAWSVPQPDRAPEAFF; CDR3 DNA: TGTGCCTGGAGTGTTCCCCAACCCGACAGGGCACCTGAAGCTTTCTTT
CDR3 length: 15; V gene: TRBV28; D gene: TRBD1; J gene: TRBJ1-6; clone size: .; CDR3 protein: CASSLEGQLNSPLHF; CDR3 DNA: TGTGCCAGCAGTTTAGAGGGACAGCTAAATTCACCCCTCCACTTT
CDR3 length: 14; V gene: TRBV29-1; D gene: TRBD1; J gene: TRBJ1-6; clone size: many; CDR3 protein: CSVARDSVNSPLHF; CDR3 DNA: TGCAGCGTTGCAAGGGACAGTGTTAATTCACCCCTCCACTTT
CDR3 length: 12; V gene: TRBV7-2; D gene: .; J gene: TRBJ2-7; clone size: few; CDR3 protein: CASSARAYEQYF; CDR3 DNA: TGTGCCAGCAGCGCGAGGGCCTACGAGCAGTACTTC
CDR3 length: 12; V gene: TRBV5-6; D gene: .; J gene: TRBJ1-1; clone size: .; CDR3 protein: CASSLGRIGAFF; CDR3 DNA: TGTGCCAGCAGCTTGGGGAGGATTGGGGCTTTCTTT
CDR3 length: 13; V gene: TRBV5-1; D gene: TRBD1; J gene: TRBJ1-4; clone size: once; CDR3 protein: CASSRQGREKLFF; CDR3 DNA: TGCGCCAGCAGCAGACAGGGTCGTGAAAAACTGTTTTTT
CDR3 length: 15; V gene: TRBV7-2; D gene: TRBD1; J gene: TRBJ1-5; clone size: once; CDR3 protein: CASSLWTGYAQPQHF; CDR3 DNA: TGTGCCAGCAGCTTATGGACAGGCTATGCTCAGCCCCAGCATTTT
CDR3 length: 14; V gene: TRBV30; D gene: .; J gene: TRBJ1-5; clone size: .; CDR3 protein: CAWSGRLRNQPQHF; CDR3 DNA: TGTGCCTGGAGTGGCAGGTTGCGCAATCAGCCCCAGCATTTT
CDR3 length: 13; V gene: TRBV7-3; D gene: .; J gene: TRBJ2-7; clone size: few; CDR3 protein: CASSYRVADEQYF; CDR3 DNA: TGTGCCAGCAGCTACAGGGTGGCTGACGAGCAGTACTTC
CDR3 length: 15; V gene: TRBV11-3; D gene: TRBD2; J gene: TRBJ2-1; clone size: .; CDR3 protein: CASGLADPSYNEQFF; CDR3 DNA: TGTGCCAGCGGACTAGCGGATCCCTCCTACAATGAGCAGTTCTTC
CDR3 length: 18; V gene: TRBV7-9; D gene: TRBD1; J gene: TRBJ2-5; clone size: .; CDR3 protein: CASSPNAGTDPLGETQYF; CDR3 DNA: TGTGCCAGCAGCCCAAATGCCGGGACAGACCCCCTTGGGGAGACCCAGTACTTC
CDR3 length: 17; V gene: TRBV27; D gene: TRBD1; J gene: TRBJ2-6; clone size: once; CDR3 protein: CASISGTGGGGANVLTF; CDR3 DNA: TGTGCCAGCATCTCCGGGACAGGGGGCGGTGGGGCCAACGTCCTGACTTTC
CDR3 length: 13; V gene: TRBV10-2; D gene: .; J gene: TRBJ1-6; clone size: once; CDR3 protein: CASTSQGNSPLHF; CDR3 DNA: TGCGCCAGCACCTCACAGGGAAATTCACCCCTCCACTTT
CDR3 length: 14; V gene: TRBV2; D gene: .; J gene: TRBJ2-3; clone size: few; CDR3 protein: CASRTGSPTDTQYF; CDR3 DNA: TGTGCCAGCAGGACGGGGAGCCCCACAGATACGCAGTATTTT
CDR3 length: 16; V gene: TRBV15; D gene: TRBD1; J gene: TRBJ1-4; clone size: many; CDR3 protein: CATSRLPGQGTKKLFF; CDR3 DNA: TGTGCCACCAGCAGACTTCCGGGACAGGGGACGAAAAAACTGTTTTTT
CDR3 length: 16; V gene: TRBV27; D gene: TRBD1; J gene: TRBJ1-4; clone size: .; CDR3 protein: CASSRGQGLGGEKLFF; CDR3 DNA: TGTGCCAGCAGCAGGGGACAGGGCTTGGGCGGTGAAAAACTGTTTTTT
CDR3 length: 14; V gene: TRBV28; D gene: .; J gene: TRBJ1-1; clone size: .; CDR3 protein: CASSSPGGETEAFF; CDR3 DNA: TGTGCCAGCAGTTCCCCCGGTGGAGAAACTGAAGCTTTCTTT
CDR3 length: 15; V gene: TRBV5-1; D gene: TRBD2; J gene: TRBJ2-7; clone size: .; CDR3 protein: CASSLGGTSFGEQYF; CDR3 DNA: TGCGCCAGCAGCTTGGGCGGGACTAGTTTTGGCGAGCAGTACTTC
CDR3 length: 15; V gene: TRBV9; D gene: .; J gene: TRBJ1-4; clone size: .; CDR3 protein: CASSLRQATNEKLFF; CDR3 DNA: TGTGCCAGCAGCTTAAGACAGGCAACTAATGAAAAACTGTTTTTT
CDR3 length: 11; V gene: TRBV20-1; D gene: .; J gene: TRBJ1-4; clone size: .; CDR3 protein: CSAERAEKLFF; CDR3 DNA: TGCAGTGCTGAGAGGGCCGAAAAACTGTTTTTT